A selection of T cell receptor beta chains follows, all from one sample in a study of cytomegalovirus exposure and HLA in healthy donors. Sequencing was performed with immunoSEQ multiplex PCR; in TCRdb, only in-frame clones are kept and a portion is missing. The table records almost 200,000 clones, around 79% of them present only once. Source material: PBMCs. These receptors all stem from a male donor in good health and CMV-seropositive. Both conserved end residues are part of each CDR3. The D gene is left open where the match is weak. Only some rows state a clone size, as once, few, many or a class for expanded clones.

CASSLSGQGNSPLHF	TGTGCCAGCAGCTTATCTGGGCAGGGTAATTCACCCCTCCACTTT	few	15	-	TRBJ1-6	TRBV7-2
CASSQVASEQYF	TGCGCCAGCAGCCAAGTAGCGAGCGAGCAGTACTTC	-	12	-	TRBJ2-7	TRBV4-3
CATSRDTSGSSDTQYF	TGTGCCACCAGCAGAGATACTAGCGGGAGTAGTGATACGCAGTATTTT	-	16	TRBD2	TRBJ2-3	TRBV15
CASGRDRFTDTQYF	TGTGCCAGCGGACGGGACAGGTTCACAGATACGCAGTATTTT	-	14	TRBD1	TRBJ2-3	TRBV7-3
CAIGRQGAYEQYF	TGTGCCATCGGGCGACAGGGGGCATACGAGCAGTACTTC	-	13	TRBD1	TRBJ2-7	TRBV10-3
CATSKMEEETQYF	TGTGCCACCAGCAAGATGGAGGAAGAGACCCAGTACTTC	-	13	-	TRBJ2-5	TRBV15
CASSYTQGPGSFIGF	TGTGCCAGCAGTTATACCCAGGGGCCCGGGTCGTTCATCGGTTTT	-	15	-	TRBJ1-1	TRBV6-6
CASSYSGRAMTDTQYF	TGTGCCAGCAGTTACAGCGGGAGGGCCATGACAGATACGCAGTATTTT	-	16	TRBD2	TRBJ2-3	TRBV6-5
CASSLRAGGIYEQYF	TGTGCCAGCAGTTTAAGAGCGGGAGGGATCTACGAGCAGTACTTC	-	15	TRBD2	TRBJ2-7	TRBV27
CASSLSGGVTEAFF	TGTGCCAGCAGCTTGTCTGGGGGGGTCACTGAAGCTTTCTTT	-	14	-	TRBJ1-1	TRBV5-4
CASSLVQGSYNEQFF	TGCGCCAGCAGCCTGGTGCAGGGGTCCTACAATGAGCAGTTCTTC	-	15	-	TRBJ2-1	TRBV5-1
CATSRDRGTSNYGYTF	TGTGCCACCAGCAGAGATAGGGGGACGTCTAACTATGGCTACACCTTC	-	16	-	TRBJ1-2	TRBV15
CASSLGLLETEAFF	TGTGCCAGCAGCTTGGGCCTCCTGGAGACTGAAGCTTTCTTT	-	14	-	TRBJ1-1	TRBV5-4
CASRWAGQGINTEAFF	TGTGCCAGCAGATGGGCGGGACAGGGGATAAACACTGAAGCTTTCTTT	-	16	TRBD1	TRBJ1-1	TRBV28
CASSILAGGSTHNEQFF	TGTGCCAGTAGTATCCTAGCGGGGGGGTCGACCCACAATGAGCAGTTCTTC	-	17	TRBD2	TRBJ2-1	TRBV19
CASSLGAPSGGAGQYF	TGTGCCAGCAGCTTAGGAGCCCCTAGCGGGGGGGCAGGGCAGTATTTT	-	16	TRBD2	TRBJ2-3	TRBV7-2
CASSLGGRPNVEQYF	TGTGCCAGCAGCTTAGGGGGGAGACCTAACGTCGAGCAGTACTTC	-	15	-	TRBJ2-7	TRBV13
CASSYSPGNTEAFF	TGTGCCAGCAGTTACTCGCCGGGGAACACTGAAGCTTTCTTT	once	14	-	TRBJ1-1	TRBV6-6
CASSWGQGASEQYF	TGCGCCAGCAGCTGGGGACAGGGGGCATCCGAGCAGTACTTC	-	14	TRBD1	TRBJ2-7	TRBV5-1
CASSGDGAGGSYEQYF	TGTGCCAGCAGTGGGGATGGAGCGGGAGGTTCCTACGAGCAGTACTTC	-	16	TRBD2	TRBJ2-7	TRBV25-1
CASRTTAYSNQPQHF	TGTGCCAGTCGTACTACAGCCTATAGCAATCAGCCCCAGCATTTT	-	15	-	TRBJ1-5	TRBV19
CASSPRTGTDTEAFF	TGTGCCAGCAGCCCCCGGACAGGGACCGACACTGAAGCTTTCTTT	few	15	TRBD1	TRBJ1-1	TRBV7-6
CASSNRRDRGHSIGELFF	TGTGCCAGCAGCAACCGCCGGGACAGGGGGCATAGTATCGGGGAGCTGTTTTTT	-	18	TRBD1	TRBJ2-2	TRBV5-6
CASSPRDRDVAEAFF	TGTGCCAGCAGCCCCCGGGACAGGGACGTGGCTGAAGCTTTCTTT	-	15	TRBD1	TRBJ1-1	TRBV7-9
CASSYGLPISEQYF	TGTGCCAGCAGTTACGGACTACCAATCTCCGAGCAGTACTTC	once	14	-	TRBJ2-7	TRBV6-5
CASGTGGFGYTF	TGTGCCAGCGGAACAGGGGGTTTTGGCTACACCTTC	-	12	TRBD1	TRBJ1-2	TRBV25-1
CASSLSIPGNQPQHF	TGTGCCAGCAGCTTGTCCATCCCGGGCAATCAGCCCCAGCATTTT	few	15	-	TRBJ1-5	TRBV7-2
CASSIPQASTPFNSPLHF	TGTGCCAGTAGTATACCGCAGGCTAGCACTCCCTTTAATTCACCCCTCCACTTT	-	18	-	TRBJ1-6	TRBV19
CASSLGGTSVYEQYF	TGTGCCAGCAGCTTGGGTGGGACTAGCGTTTACGAGCAGTACTTC	-	15	TRBD2	TRBJ2-7	TRBV11-3
CASSLAWGPYEQYF	TGTGCCAGCAGCTTAGCGTGGGGGCCCTACGAGCAGTACTTC	-	14	-	TRBJ2-7	TRBV7-2
CASGVAGGPYEQYF	TGTGCCAGCGGGGTAGCGGGGGGACCGTACGAGCAGTACTTC	-	14	TRBD2	TRBJ2-7	TRBV6-5
CSVQSSGANVLTF	TGCAGCGTTCAGTCCTCTGGGGCCAACGTCCTGACTTTC	-	13	-	TRBJ2-6	TRBV29-1
CASSIGSSGRSLQFF	TGTGCCAGTAGTATAGGTTCTAGCGGGAGGTCCCTGCAGTTCTTC	once	15	TRBD2	TRBJ2-1	TRBV19
CASGGTEETQYF	TGTGCCAGCGGCGGGACAGAAGAGACCCAGTACTTC	-	12	-	TRBJ2-5	TRBV18
CASSSLVGDSAQETQYF	TGTGCCAGCAGCTCTTTGGTGGGGGACAGCGCACAAGAGACCCAGTACTTC	-	17	TRBD1	TRBJ2-5	TRBV7-3
CASSWNAGTGGTKNIQYF	TGCGCCAGCAGCTGGAATGCCGGGACAGGGGGGACCAAAAACATTCAGTACTTC	once	18	TRBD1	TRBJ2-4	TRBV5-1
CASSIVLAEPYEQYF	TGTGCCAGTAGTATAGTTTTAGCAGAACCCTACGAGCAGTACTTC	-	15	-	TRBJ2-7	TRBV19
CASSLGQGGYEQYF	TGTGCCAGCAGCTTGGGGCAAGGGGGCTACGAGCAGTACTTC	-	14	-	TRBJ2-7	TRBV5-4
CASSNSYEQYF	TGTGCCAGCAGCAATAGCTACGAGCAGTACTTC	-	11	-	TRBJ2-7	TRBV7-3
CASSLAGAVNEQFF	TGTGCCAGCAGCTTAGCTGGGGCGGTCAATGAGCAGTTCTTC	-	14	-	TRBJ2-1	TRBV7-9
CASSSGQGAAGYTF	TGTGCCAGTAGTTCCGGACAGGGGGCGGCGGGCTACACCTTC	-	14	TRBD1	TRBJ1-2	TRBV19
CASSEDRAPTGELFF	TGTGCCAGCAGCGAAGACAGGGCCCCCACCGGGGAGCTGTTTTTT	-	15	TRBD1	TRBJ2-2	TRBV6-4
CASSLGPVGEQYF	TGCGCCAGCAGCTTGGGCCCAGTGGGCGAGCAGTACTTC	-	13	-	TRBJ2-7	TRBV4-1
CASSQGLAGGHDTQYF	TGCGCCAGCAGCCAGGGACTAGCGGGGGGGCACGATACGCAGTATTTT	once	16	TRBD2	TRBJ2-3	TRBV4-3
CASSRTSGVSEQYF	TGTGCCAGCAGTAGGACTAGCGGGGTGTCCGAGCAGTACTTC	-	14	TRBD2	TRBJ2-7	TRBV6-6
CASSYGQANYGYTF	TGTGCCAGCAGTTACGGACAGGCTAACTATGGCTACACCTTC	-	14	TRBD1	TRBJ1-2	TRBV6-6
CASSEFGIPGEQYF	TGTGCCAGCAGTGAATTCGGGATTCCGGGCGAGCAGTACTTC	-	14	-	TRBJ2-7	TRBV25-1
CASSADSGNTIYF	TGTGCCAGTAGTGCAGACTCTGGAAACACCATATATTTT	-	13	-	TRBJ1-3	TRBV19
CASSWFSGSVNNEQFF	TGTGCCAGCAGCTGGTTTAGCGGGAGCGTCAACAATGAGCAGTTCTTC	-	16	TRBD2	TRBJ2-1	TRBV11-2
CASSATGAANEKLFF	TGTGCCAGTAGTGCTACAGGGGCGGCTAATGAAAAACTGTTTTTT	-	15	TRBD1	TRBJ1-4	TRBV19
CASSRSKEMNTEAFF	TGTGCCAGCAGCAGATCGAAAGAGATGAACACTGAAGCTTTCTTT	few	15	-	TRBJ1-1	TRBV21-1
CASSFSTSSYNEQFF	TGTGCCAGCAGCTTCTCTACTAGCTCCTACAATGAGCAGTTCTTC	-	15	-	TRBJ2-1	TRBV5-6
CASSTLQERGLETQYF	TGTGCCAGTAGTACCCTTCAGGAGCGGGGACTCGAGACCCAGTACTTC	-	16	TRBD2	TRBJ2-5	TRBV19
CASTQQGPQHF	TGTGCCAGCACCCAACAGGGGCCCCAGCATTTT	-	11	-	TRBJ1-5	TRBV6-1